These T cell receptor beta chains were read from a single sample in a study of control samples from healthy donors and cancer patients. Data came from immunoSEQ multiplex PCR; TCRdb stores just in-frame clones and leaves some out. The data show more than 20,000 clones, roughly 84% seen once. Sequencing was done on a sample of PBMCs. These TCRs come from a man aged 55 to 70 with head and neck cancer. Each CDR3 is given with its conserved first and last residue. A D gene is named only where the DNA matches it firmly. Clone size is not always given. Where it is, it says once, few, many or a class for expanded clones.

. TRBJ1-6 once TRBV28 CASSPPGSPLHF TGTGCCAGCAGCCCCCCTGGTTCACCCCTCCACTTT
TRBD2 TRBJ2-2 . TRBV7-7 CASSSSGRNSGELFF TGTGCTAGCAGCTCTAGCGGGAGAAACAGCGGGGAGCTGTTTTTT
. TRBJ1-2 few TRBV30 CAWRKDSYGYTF TGTGCCTGGAGAAAGGACAGCTATGGCTACACCTTC
TRBD1 TRBJ1-2 . TRBV3-1/TRBV3-2 CASSQAGQSYGYTF TGTGCCAGCAGCCAAGCGGGACAGTCCTATGGCTACACCTTC
. TRBJ1-6 . TRBV7-2 CASSPTVLLNSPLHF TGTGCCAGCAGCCCGACAGTTCTCTTAAATTCACCCCTCCACTTT
. TRBJ2-3 . TRBV5-6 CASSVGGRSTDTQYF TGTGCCAGCAGTGTCGGGGGGCGGAGCACAGATACGCAGTATTTT
TRBD1 TRBJ2-7 once TRBV7-2 CASSLGTGGTYEQYF TGTGCCAGCAGCTTAGGTACAGGGGGCACCTACGAGCAGTACTTC
. TRBJ1-2 . TRBV28 CASSLPDGNYGYTF TGTGCCAGCAGTTTACCGGACGGAAACTATGGCTACACCTTC
. TRBJ2-1 . TRBV10-1 CASSESGPQNEQFF TGCGCCAGCAGTGAATCGGGTCCGCAGAATGAGCAGTTCTTC
TRBD2 TRBJ2-7 . TRBV2 CASSVQAGPYEQYF TGTGCCAGCAGTGTTCAAGCGGGACCCTACGAGCAGTACTTC
. TRBJ1-5 . TRBV6-1 CASSDAGTQSNQPQHF TGTGCCAGCAGTGATGCCGGGACCCAGTCCAATCAGCCCCAGCATTTT
. TRBJ2-1 . TRBV7-2 CASSLSWGNEQFF TGTGCCAGCAGCTTATCGTGGGGCAATGAGCAGTTCTTC
. TRBJ2-7 . TRBV5-4 CASSLGAIDEQYF TGTGCCAGCAGCTTGGGGGCTATCGACGAGCAGTACTTC
TRBD2 TRBJ2-3 . TRBV5-1 CASSFILAGAADTQYF TGCGCCAGCAGCTTCATACTAGCGGGGGCGGCGGATACGCAGTATTTT
. TRBJ2-7 . TRBV5-6 CASSPPGRNYEQYF TGTGCCAGCAGCCCCCCGGGACGGAACTACGAGCAGTACTTC
TRBD1 TRBJ1-1 . TRBV12-3/TRBV12-4 CASSRDRGAFF TGTGCCAGCAGTCGCGACAGGGGAGCTTTCTTT
. TRBJ2-7 . TRBV18 CASSPPSNSYEQYF TGTGCCAGCTCACCACCGTCCAACTCCTACGAGCAGTACTTC
. TRBJ2-7 . TRBV6-5 CASSLGPVDEQYF TGTGCCAGCAGTCTCGGACCGGTCGACGAGCAGTACTTC
TRBD2 TRBJ2-5 . TRBV30 CAWRVAGQETQYF TGTGCCTGGAGGGTAGCGGGTCAAGAGACCCAGTACTTC
TRBD1 TRBJ1-4 once TRBV7-9 CASSLGQGKSNEKLFF TGTGCCAGCAGCTTGGGACAGGGGAAGTCTAATGAAAAACTGTTTTTT
. TRBJ2-3 once TRBV9 CASSVVAETTDTQYF TGTGCCAGCAGCGTAGTAGCGGAGACCACAGATACGCAGTATTTT
. TRBJ1-1 . TRBV27 CASSSTTWGNTEAFF TGTGCCAGCAGTTCCACCACCTGGGGGAACACTGAAGCTTTCTTT
. TRBJ2-3 . TRBV7-9 CASSPGGDTDTQYF TGTGCCAGCAGCCCGGGCGGGGACACAGATACGCAGTATTTT
. TRBJ2-1 . TRBV7-2 CASSLRSAYNEQFF TGTGCCAGCAGCTTAAGGAGTGCCTACAATGAGCAGTTCTTC